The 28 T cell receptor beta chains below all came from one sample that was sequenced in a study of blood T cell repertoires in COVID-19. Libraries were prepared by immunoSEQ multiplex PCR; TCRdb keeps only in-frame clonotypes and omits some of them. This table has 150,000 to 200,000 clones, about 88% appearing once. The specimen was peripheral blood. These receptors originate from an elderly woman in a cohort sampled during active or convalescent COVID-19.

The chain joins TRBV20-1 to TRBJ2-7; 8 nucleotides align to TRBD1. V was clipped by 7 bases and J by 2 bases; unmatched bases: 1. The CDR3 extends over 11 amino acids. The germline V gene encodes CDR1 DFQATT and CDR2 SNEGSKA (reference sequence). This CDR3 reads CSGRGPYEQYF. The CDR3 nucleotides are TGCAGTGGCAGGGGGCCCTACGAGCAGTACTTC.

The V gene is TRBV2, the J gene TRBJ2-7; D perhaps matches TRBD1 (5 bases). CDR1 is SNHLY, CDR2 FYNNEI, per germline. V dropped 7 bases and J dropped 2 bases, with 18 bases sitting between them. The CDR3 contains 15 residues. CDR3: CASKDLQGLAYEQYF. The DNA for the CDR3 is TGTGCCAGCAAGGATCTCCAGGGATTGGCCTACGAGCAGTACTTC. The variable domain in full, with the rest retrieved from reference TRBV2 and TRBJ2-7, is EPEVTQTPSHQVTQMGQEVILRCVPISNHLYFYWYRQILGQKVEFLVSFYNNEISEKSEIFDDQFSVERPDGSNFTLKIRSTKLEDSAMYFCASKDLQGLAYEQYFGPGTRLTVT.

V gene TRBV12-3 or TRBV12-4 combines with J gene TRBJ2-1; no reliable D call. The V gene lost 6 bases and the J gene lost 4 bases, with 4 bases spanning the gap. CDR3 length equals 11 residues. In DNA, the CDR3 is TGTGCCAGCAGCCGTTACAATGAGCAGTTCTTC. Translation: CASSRYNEQFF.

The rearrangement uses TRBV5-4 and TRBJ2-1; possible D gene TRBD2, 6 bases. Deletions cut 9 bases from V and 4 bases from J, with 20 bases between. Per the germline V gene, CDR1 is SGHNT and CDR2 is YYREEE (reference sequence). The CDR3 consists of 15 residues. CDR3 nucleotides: TGTGCCAACAGACCGAGCGGAGGGCAGTACAATGAGCAGTTCTTC. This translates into CANRPSGGQYNEQFF.

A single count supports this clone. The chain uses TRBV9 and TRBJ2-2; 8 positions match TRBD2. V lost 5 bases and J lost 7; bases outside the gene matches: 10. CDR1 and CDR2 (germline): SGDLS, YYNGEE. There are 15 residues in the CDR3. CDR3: CASRPGGLNDGELFF. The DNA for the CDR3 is TGTGCCAGCAGGCCGGGGGGGCTTAACGACGGGGAGCTGTTTTTT.

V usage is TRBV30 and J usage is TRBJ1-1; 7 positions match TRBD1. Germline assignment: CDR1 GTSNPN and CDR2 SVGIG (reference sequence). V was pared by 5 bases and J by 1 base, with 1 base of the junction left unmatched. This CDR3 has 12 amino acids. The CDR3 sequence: CAWGQENTEAFF. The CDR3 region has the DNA TGTGCCTGGGGACAGGAGAACACTGAAGCTTTCTTT.

The CDR3 is CASSKGTGGARNYGYTF. CDR3 DNA sequence: TGTGCCAGTAGTAAAGGGACAGGGGGGGCTAGAAACTATGGCTACACCTTC. The chain employs TRBV19 and TRBJ1-2, with TRBD1 matching 11 bases. The length of the CDR3 is 17 residues. Per germline, CDR1 LNHDA and CDR2 SQIVND (reference sequence). V lost 4 bases, J lost 2 bases, and 9 bases stayed unmatched.

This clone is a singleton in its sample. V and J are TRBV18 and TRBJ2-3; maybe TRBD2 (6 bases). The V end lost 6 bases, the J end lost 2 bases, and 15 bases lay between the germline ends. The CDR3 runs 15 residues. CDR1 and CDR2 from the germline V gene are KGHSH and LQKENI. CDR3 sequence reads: CASSQTRADTDTQYF. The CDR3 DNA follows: TGTGCCAGCTCCCAGACTAGGGCCGACACAGATACGCAGTATTTT.

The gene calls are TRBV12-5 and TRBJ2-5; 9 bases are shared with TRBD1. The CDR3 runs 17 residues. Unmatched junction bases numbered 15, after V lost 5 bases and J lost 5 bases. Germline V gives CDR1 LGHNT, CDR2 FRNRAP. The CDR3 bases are TGTGCTAGTGGTCCTACGCCGGGACAGGGAGGGGGCGAGACCCAGTACTTC. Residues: CASGPTPGQGGGETQYF.

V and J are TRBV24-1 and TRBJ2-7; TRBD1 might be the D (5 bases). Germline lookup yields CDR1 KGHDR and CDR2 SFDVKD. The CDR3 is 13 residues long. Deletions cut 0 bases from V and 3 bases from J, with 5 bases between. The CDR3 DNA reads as TGTGCCACCAGTGATTTGCAGGGCTACGAGCAGTACTTC. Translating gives CATSDLQGYEQYF.

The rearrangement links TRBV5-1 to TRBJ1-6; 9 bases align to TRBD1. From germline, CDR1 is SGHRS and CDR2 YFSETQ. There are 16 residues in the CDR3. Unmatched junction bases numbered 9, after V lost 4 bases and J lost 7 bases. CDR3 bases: TGCGCCAGCAGCACCGGGACAGGGTTCGTCAATTCACCCCTCCACTTT. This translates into CASSTGTGFVNSPLHF.

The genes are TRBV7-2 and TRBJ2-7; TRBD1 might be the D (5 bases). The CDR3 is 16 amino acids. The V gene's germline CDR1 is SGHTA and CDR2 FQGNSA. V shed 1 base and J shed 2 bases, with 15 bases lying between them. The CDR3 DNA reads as TGTGCCAGCAGCTTAGGGGTAGTTGCAGGGCCCTACGAGCAGTACTTC. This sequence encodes CASSLGVVAGPYEQYF.

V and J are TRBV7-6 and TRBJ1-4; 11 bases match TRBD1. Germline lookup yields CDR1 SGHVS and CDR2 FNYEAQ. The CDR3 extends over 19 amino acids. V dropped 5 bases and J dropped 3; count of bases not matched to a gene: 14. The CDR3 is CASSTLPGQGVRANEKLFF. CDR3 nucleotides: TGTGCCAGCAGCACGTTACCGGGACAGGGGGTTAGGGCTAATGAAAAACTGTTTTTT.

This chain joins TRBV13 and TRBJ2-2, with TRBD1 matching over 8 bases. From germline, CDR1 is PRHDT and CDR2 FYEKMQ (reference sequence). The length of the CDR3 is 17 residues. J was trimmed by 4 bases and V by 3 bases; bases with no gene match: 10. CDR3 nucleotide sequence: TGTGCCAGCAGCTTTTTCGGTCAGGGGGCGGGCACCGGGGAGCTGTTTTTT. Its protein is CASSFFGQGAGTGELFF. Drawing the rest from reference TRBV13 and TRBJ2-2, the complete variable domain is AAGVIQSPRHLIKEKRETATLKCYPIPRHDTVYWYQQGPGQDPQFLISFYEKMQSDKGSIPDRFSAQQFSDYHSELNMSSLELGDSALYFCASSFFGQGAGTGELFFGEGSRLTVL.

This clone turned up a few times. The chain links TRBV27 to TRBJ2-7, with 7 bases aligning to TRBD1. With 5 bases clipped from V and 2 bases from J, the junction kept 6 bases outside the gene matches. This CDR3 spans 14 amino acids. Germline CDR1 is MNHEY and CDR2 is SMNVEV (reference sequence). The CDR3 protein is CASSRWDSPYEQYF. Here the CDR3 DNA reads TGTGCCAGCAGTCGATGGGACAGCCCCTACGAGCAGTACTTC.

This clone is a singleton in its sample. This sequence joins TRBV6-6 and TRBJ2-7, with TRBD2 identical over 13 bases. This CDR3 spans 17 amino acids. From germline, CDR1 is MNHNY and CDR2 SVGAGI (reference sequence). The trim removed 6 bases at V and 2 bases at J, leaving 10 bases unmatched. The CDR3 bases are TGTGCCAGCAGACGATCACTAGCGGGAGGGCAGCCCTACGAGCAGTACGTC. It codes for CASRRSLAGGQPYEQYV.

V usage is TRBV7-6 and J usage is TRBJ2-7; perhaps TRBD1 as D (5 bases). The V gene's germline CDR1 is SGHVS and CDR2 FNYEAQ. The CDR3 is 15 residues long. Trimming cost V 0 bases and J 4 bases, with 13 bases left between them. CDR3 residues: CASSLAPGKGYEQYF. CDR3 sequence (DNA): TGTGCCAGCAGCTTAGCCCCAGGGAAAGGGTACGAGCAGTACTTC.

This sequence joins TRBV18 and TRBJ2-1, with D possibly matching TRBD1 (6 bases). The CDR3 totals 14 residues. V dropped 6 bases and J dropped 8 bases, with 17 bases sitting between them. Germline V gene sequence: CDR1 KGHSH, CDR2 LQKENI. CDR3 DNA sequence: TGTGCCAGCTCGCCCGTCAGGGGAATGGATGAGCAGTTCTTC. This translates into CASSPVRGMDEQFF.

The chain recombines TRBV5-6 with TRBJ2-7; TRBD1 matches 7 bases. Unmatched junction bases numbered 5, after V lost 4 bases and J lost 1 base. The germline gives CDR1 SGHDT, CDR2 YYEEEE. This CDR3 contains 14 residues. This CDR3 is CASSLWTGSYEQYF. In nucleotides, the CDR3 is TGTGCCAGCAGCCTTTGGACAGGTTCCTACGAGCAGTACTTC.

The CDR3 is CASSHITGELFF. The CDR3 DNA reads TGTGCCAGCAGCCACATCACCGGGGAGCTGTTTTTT. This chain connects TRBV7-2 to TRBJ2-2, with no clear D. V lost 5 bases and J lost 4, with 5 bases in between. The CDR3 consists of 12 residues. Looked up from germline, CDR1 is SGHTA and CDR2 is FQGNSA.

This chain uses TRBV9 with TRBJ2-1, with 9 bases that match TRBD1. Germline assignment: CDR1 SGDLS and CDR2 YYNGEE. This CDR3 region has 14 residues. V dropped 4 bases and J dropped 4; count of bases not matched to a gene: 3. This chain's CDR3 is CASSSGQGYNEQFF. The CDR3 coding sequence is TGTGCCAGCAGCTCGGGACAGGGATACAATGAGCAGTTCTTC.

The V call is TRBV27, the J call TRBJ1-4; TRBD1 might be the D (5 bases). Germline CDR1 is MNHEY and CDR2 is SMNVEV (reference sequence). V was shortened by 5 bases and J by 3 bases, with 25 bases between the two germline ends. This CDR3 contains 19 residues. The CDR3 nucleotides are TGTGCCAGCAGTCCCAGGTCACGGACACTTTATCGGCCTAATGAAAAACTGTTTTTT. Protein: CASSPRSRTLYRPNEKLFF.

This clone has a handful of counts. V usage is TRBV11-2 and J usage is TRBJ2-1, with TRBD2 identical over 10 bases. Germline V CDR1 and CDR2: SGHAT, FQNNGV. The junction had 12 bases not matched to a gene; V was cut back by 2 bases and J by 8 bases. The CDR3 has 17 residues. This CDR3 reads CASSLTDTASGRYEQFF. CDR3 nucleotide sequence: TGTGCCAGCAGCTTAACGGATACCGCTAGCGGGAGATATGAGCAGTTCTTC.

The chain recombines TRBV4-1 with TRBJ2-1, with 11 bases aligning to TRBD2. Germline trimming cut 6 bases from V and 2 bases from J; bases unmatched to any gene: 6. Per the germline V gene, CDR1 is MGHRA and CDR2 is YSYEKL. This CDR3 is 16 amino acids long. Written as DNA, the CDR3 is TGCGCCAGCAGGCTGACTAGCGGGGACCCCTACAATGAGCAGTTCTTC. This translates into CASRLTSGDPYNEQFF.

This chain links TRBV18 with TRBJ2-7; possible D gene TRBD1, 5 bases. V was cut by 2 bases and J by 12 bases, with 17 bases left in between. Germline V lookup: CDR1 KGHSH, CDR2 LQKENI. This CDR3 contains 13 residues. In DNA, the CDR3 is TGTGCCAGCTCACCAGGTCTTGATGGGGCGAGGTACTTC. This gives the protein CASSPGLDGARYF.

As DNA, the CDR3 is TGCGCCAGCAGCCCCAGAGGGACAGGGGGCGCGTTCTATGGCTACACCTTC. Protein sequence: CASSPRGTGGAFYGYTF. The chain employs TRBV10-1 and TRBJ1-2; 12 bases fit TRBD1. The V segment lost 6 bases and the J segment 4 bases; nucleotides outside the gene matches: 12. The CDR3 contains 17 residues. Germline V CDR1 and CDR2: WNHNN, SYGVQD (reference sequence).

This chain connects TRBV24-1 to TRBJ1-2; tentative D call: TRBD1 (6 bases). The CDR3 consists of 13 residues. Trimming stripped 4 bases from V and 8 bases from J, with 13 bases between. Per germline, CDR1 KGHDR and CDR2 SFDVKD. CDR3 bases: TGTGCCACCAGTGACGTCGACAGGACCGGCTACACCTTC. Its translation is CATSDVDRTGYTF.

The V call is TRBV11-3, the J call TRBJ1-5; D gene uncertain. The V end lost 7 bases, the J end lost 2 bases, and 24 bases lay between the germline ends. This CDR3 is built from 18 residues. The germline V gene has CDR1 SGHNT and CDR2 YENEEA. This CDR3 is CASTLWNTGGMGNQPQHF. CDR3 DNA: TGTGCCAGCACCCTTTGGAACACGGGCGGGATGGGCAATCAGCCCCAGCATTTT.